The rows below give T cell receptor beta chains drawn from one sample of a study of blood T cell repertoires in COVID-19. TCRdb's table, derived via immunoSEQ multiplex PCR, lists solely in-frame clones and lacks some. The data show 390,000 or so clones, around 87% seen once. Material for sequencing was peripheral blood. The source is a woman aged 25 to 39 with COVID-19, enrolled during active disease. The CDR3 runs from the conserved cysteine through the conserved F or W. The D gene is left open where the match is weak. Clone size, where shown, is once, few, many, or a class for clones that have expanded.

D gene	J gene	V gene	clone size	CDR3 DNA	CDR3 protein
-	TRBJ2-6	TRBV5-1	-	TGCGCCAGCAGCTTACAGGGTAACTCTGGGGCCAACGTCCTGACTTTC	CASSLQGNSGANVLTF
TRBD2	TRBJ2-7	TRBV19	-	TGTGCCAGTAAGGCGGGAGCGTCCTACGAGCAGTACTTC	CASKAGASYEQYF
-	TRBJ2-7	TRBV30	-	TGTGCCTGGAGTGCGGGGATATACGAGCAGTACTTC	CAWSAGIYEQYF
-	TRBJ2-7	TRBV7-9	-	TGTGCCAGCAGCCTAGAGGGGCGCGCCGAGCAGTACTTC	CASSLEGRAEQYF
TRBD2	TRBJ2-7	TRBV4-2	-	TGTGCCAGCAGCCAACGTCTCGGACTAGCGGATCCCTACGAGCAGTACTTC	CASSQRLGLADPYEQYF
TRBD2	TRBJ2-5	TRBV3-1/TRBV3-2	-	TGTGCCAGCAGCCAAGCTAGCGGGAGTCCTGGAGAGACCCAGTACTTC	CASSQASGSPGETQYF
-	TRBJ2-3	TRBV6-2/TRBV6-3	-	TGTGCCAGCAGTCAACCCCAGGGGAGGGGGGCCAGCACAGATACGCAGTATTTT	CASSQPQGRGASTDTQYF
TRBD1	TRBJ1-2	TRBV27	-	TGTGCCAGCAGTCGCACAGACCCGGGACAGGGTCGGAATGGCTACACCTTC	CASSRTDPGQGRNGYTF
TRBD1	TRBJ2-2	TRBV27	-	TGTGCCAGCAGTTTGCGACAGGGGACCGGGGAGCTGTTTTTT	CASSLRQGTGELFF
-	TRBJ1-2	TRBV29-1	-	TGCAGCGTTGAGTCTACCTATGGCTACACCTTC	CSVESTYGYTF
TRBD1	TRBJ2-7	TRBV3-1/TRBV3-2	few	TGTGCCAGCAGCCAAGGGGCGACAGGGGGCTACGAGCAGTACTTC	CASSQGATGGYEQYF
TRBD1	TRBJ1-2	TRBV2	-	TGTGCCAGCTTTACAGGGGCCGCTGACTATGGCTACACCTTC	CASFTGAADYGYTF
-	TRBJ1-2	TRBV5-1	-	TGCGCCAGCAGCTTGGCGTCCTATGGCTACACCTTC	CASSLASYGYTF
-	TRBJ1-2	TRBV4-3	-	TGCGCCAGCAGCCAAGACGTGTCCCCGGTCGGCTATGGCTACACCTTC	CASSQDVSPVGYGYTF
-	TRBJ2-7	TRBV5-1	-	TGCGCCAGCAGCCCCCCTACGAGCTCCTACGAGCAGTACTTC	CASSPPTSSYEQYF
TRBD1	TRBJ1-5	TRBV5-6	-	TGTGCCAGCAGTCGACAGGGGCTAAATCAGCCCCAGCATTTT	CASSRQGLNQPQHF
-	TRBJ2-5	TRBV5-4	-	TGTGCCAGCAGGTCGGACTACCCAGTAGAGACCCAGTACTTC	CASRSDYPVETQYF
-	TRBJ2-7	TRBV27	-	TGTGCCAGCAGTTTAACTAGTTCCCCTCCTATTTACGAGCAGTACTTC	CASSLTSSPPIYEQYF
-	TRBJ1-3	TRBV28	-	TGTGCCAGCGGCGGGCGGGCTGGAAACACCATATATTTT	CASGGRAGNTIYF
-	TRBJ2-3	TRBV5-1	-	TGCGCCAGCAGCTTGGGCGCCATGAGCACAGATACGCAGTATTTT	CASSLGAMSTDTQYF
TRBD2	TRBJ2-7	TRBV30	-	TGTGCCTGGAGTGTAGGGAGCTACGGGAGGGTTGCCTACGAGCAGTACTTC	CAWSVGSYGRVAYEQYF
TRBD1	TRBJ2-7	TRBV30	once	TGTGCCTGGAGGCAGGGGGCTTGGTCCTACGAGCAGTACTTC	CAWRQGAWSYEQYF
TRBD2	TRBJ2-3	TRBV19	-	TGTGCCAGTAAGGCTAGCGGGACAGATACGCAGTATTTT	CASKASGTDTQYF
-	TRBJ2-2	TRBV6-5	once	TGTGCCAGCGGCAGGAACACCGGGGAGCTGTTTTTT	CASGRNTGELFF
TRBD2	TRBJ2-2	TRBV19	-	TGTGCCAGTAGTTCCAGCGGGAGGGCCGCCGGGGAGCTGTTTTTT	CASSSSGRAAGELFF
TRBD2	TRBJ2-3	TRBV11-2	-	TGTGCCAGCAGCTTCTACGGGGGGACTAGCGGGAGAGGGGATACGCAGTATTTT	CASSFYGGTSGRGDTQYF
-	TRBJ1-5	TRBV6-5	-	TGTGCCAGCAGCCGCGGGGCTAGCAATCAGCCCCAGCATTTT	CASSRGASNQPQHF
-	TRBJ1-4	TRBV30	-	TGTGCCCATAGTAGGCAGGATGAAAAACTGTTTTTT	CAHSRQDEKLFF
-	TRBJ2-7	TRBV12-3/TRBV12-4	-	TGTGCCAGCAGTTCTCCGGGATGGGACGAGCAGTACTTC	CASSSPGWDEQYF
-	TRBJ2-3	TRBV4-1	-	TGCGCCAGCAGCCAAGACCGGACAGCAAGCACAGATACGCAGTATTTT	CASSQDRTASTDTQYF
-	TRBJ2-7	TRBV28	once	TGTGCCAGCAGCCTTTCCCGCGACCACACGGGATCCGAGCAGTACTTC	CASSLSRDHTGSEQYF
TRBD1	TRBJ1-3	TRBV3-1/TRBV3-2	-	TGTGCCAGCAGCCATGGAGTTGACAGGGTACTCGGGGACACCATATATTTT	CASSHGVDRVLGDTIYF
TRBD1	TRBJ2-7	TRBV11-2	-	TGTGCCAGCAGATTACCGGGACAGGCACCCTACGAGCAGTACTTC	CASRLPGQAPYEQYF
TRBD1	TRBJ1-2	TRBV11-2	-	TGTGCCAGTCAGATTTACCCGCCGGGACAGGGGCGCGGCTATGGCTACACCTTC	CASQIYPPGQGRGYGYTF
-	TRBJ1-4	TRBV4-2	-	TGTGCCAGCAGCCAAGCCGCTAATGATGAAAAACTGTTTTTT	CASSQAANDEKLFF
-	TRBJ2-5	TRBV7-6	-	TGTGCCAGCAGCGGGGCGGTGGGAAAGGCCCAGTACTTC	CASSGAVGKAQYF
TRBD1	TRBJ2-1	TRBV29-1	-	TGCAGCGTTCCAGGGGGCCATGAGCAGTTCTTC	CSVPGGHEQFF
-	TRBJ1-1	TRBV3-1/TRBV3-2	-	TGTGCCAGCAGCCTGATCGGGAGCACTGAAGCTTTCTTT	CASSLIGSTEAFF
TRBD2	TRBJ2-5	TRBV3-1/TRBV3-2	-	TGTGCCAGCAGCCACTTAGCGGGAGAAGAGACCCAGTACTTC	CASSHLAGEETQYF
-	TRBJ2-5	TRBV10-3	-	TGTGCCACCTCGGGACACCCCCAAGAGACCCAGTACTTC	CATSGHPQETQYF